This T cell receptor beta chain was identified in a study of T cells after yellow fever vaccination. General study points: Reappearing after the booster were most of the clones from primary vaccination (about 96% CD4, approximately 86% CD8).

The authors made TCR cDNA by 5'RACE template switching, adding a universal primer site and UMIs. A single record per CDR3 protein comes from TCRdb applying MiXCR to the 5' RACE reads. The sample has about 120,000 distinct CDR3 sequences; approximately 8.4% are singletons. The CDR3 has 19 amino acids. From germline, CDR1 is SGHVS and CDR2 FQNEAQ. Trimming at V came to 4 bases and at J to 0 bases, leaving 9 bases not matched to a gene. A few counts support this clonotype. Its antigen is unidentified. J is TRBJ2-4 and V is TRBV7-8; 13 bases are shared with TRBD2. The TCR sequence derives from a man between 18 and 35 years old who received the YFV17D yellow fever vaccine. The material was CD8+ T cells sorted from PBMCs, obtained on the day of the yellow fever booster vaccination. Here the CDR3 reads CASSSPTSGGILAKNIQYF. CDR3 DNA sequence: TGTGCCAGCAGCTCTCCGACTAGCGGGGGGATTTTAGCCAAAAACATTCAGTACTTC.